This T cell receptor (beta chain) derives from a study of T cell changes during pregnancy in multiple sclerosis. Profiling relied on immunoSEQ multiplex PCR, and the TCRdb table lists in-frame clones only, not all of them. The sample includes 69,000 or so clones, more than 75% of them seen just once. Germline CDR1 is MGHRA and CDR2 is YSYEKL. The CDR3 is 15 residues long. Trimming removed 3 bases from V and 8 bases from J; junction bases left unmatched: 12. The clonotype originates from a female donor with multiple sclerosis, enrolled in a pregnancy study. Sequenced here: peripheral blood, sampled in the third trimester of pregnancy. The chain is built from TRBV4-1 and TRBJ1-2, with TRBD1 identical over 7 bases. In nucleotides, the CDR3 is TGCGCCAGCAGCCACCCGACGAGGGACAGCCGGGGCTACACCTTC. Its translation: CASSHPTRDSRGYTF.